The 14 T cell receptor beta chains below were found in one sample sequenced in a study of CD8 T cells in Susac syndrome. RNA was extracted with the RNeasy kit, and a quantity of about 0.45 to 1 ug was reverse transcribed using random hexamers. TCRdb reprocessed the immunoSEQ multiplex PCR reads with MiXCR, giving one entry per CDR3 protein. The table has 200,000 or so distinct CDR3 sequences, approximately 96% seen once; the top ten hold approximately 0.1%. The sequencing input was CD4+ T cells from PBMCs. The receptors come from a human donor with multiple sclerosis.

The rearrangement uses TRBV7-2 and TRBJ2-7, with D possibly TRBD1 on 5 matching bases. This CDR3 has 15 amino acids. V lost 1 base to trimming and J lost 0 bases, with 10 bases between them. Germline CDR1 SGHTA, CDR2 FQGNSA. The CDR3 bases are TGTGCCAGCAGCTTAGTAGGGGAATCCTCCTACGAGCAGTACTTC. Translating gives CASSLVGESSYEQYF.

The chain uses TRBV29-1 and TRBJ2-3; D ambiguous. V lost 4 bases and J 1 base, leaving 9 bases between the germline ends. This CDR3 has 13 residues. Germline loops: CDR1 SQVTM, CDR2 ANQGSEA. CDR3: CSVAGRRTDTQYF. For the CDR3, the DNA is TGCAGCGTTGCGGGCAGGCGCACAGATACGCAGTATTTT.

This CDR3 is CSAHGGTLSGGNEQFF. The DNA for the CDR3 is TGCAGTGCCCACGGGGGGACTCTGAGCGGGGGAAATGAGCAGTTCTTC. This sequence joins TRBV20-1 and TRBJ2-1, with 8 bases lining up with TRBD2. Germline assignment: CDR1 DFQATT and CDR2 SNEGSKA (reference sequence). The CDR3 runs to 16 residues. Trimming took 6 bases from V and 7 from J; bases not matched to a gene: 17.

CDR3 nucleotide sequence: TGTGCCTGGAGCGAAGATAGTTTCACTGAAGCTTTCTTT. The encoded protein is CAWSEDSFTEAFF. The V gene is TRBV30, the J gene TRBJ1-1; no clear D. The V gene's germline CDR1 is GTSNPN and CDR2 SVGIG (reference sequence). Trimming removed 3 bases from V and 4 bases from J, with 12 bases in between. CDR3 size: 13 residues. The whole variable domain, filled in from reference TRBV30 and TRBJ1-1, reads SQTIHQWPATLVQPVGSPLSLECTVEGTSNPNLYWYRQAAGRGLQLLFYSVGIGQISSEVPQNLSASRPQDRQFILSSKKLLLSDSGFYLCAWSEDSFTEAFFGQGTRLTVV.

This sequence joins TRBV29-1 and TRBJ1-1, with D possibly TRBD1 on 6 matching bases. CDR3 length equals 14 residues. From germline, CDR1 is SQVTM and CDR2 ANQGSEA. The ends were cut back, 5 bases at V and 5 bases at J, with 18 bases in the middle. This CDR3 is CSVWTDLLKTEAFF. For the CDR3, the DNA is TGCAGCGTTTGGACAGACCTCTTAAAAACTGAAGCTTTCTTT.

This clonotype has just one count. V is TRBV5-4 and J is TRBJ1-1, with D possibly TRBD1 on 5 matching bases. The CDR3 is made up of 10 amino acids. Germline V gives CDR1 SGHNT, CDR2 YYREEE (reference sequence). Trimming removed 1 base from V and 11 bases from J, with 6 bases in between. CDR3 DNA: TGTGCCAGCAGCTTGAAGGGGGCTTTCTTT. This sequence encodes CASSLKGAFF. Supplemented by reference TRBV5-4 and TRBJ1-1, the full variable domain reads ETGVTQSPTHLIKTRGQQVTLRCSSQSGHNTVSWYQQALGQGPQFIFQYYREEENGRGNFPPRFSGLQFPNYSSELNVNALELDDSALYLCASSLKGAFFGQGTRLTVV.

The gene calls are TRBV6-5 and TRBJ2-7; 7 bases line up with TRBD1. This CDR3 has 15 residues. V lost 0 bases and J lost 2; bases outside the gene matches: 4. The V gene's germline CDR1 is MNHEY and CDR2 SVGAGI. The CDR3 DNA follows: TGTGCCAGCAGTTACTCGAGGGGACAGACCTACGAGCAGTACTTC. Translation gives CASSYSRGQTYEQYF.

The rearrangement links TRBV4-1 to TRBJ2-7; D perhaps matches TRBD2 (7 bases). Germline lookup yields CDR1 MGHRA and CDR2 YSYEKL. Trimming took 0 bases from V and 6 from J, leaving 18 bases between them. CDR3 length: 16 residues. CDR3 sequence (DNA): TGCGCCAGCAGCCAAGATCGGGGGGCGTATCAGATCGAGCAGTACTTC. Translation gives CASSQDRGAYQIEQYF.

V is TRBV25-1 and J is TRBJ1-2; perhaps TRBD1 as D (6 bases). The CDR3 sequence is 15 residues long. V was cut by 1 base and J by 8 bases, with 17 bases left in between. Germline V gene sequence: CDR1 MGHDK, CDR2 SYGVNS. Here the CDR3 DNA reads TGTGCCAGCAGTGAATTCTTAGGGGGAGGAGGAGGCTACACCTTC. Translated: CASSEFLGGGGGYTF.

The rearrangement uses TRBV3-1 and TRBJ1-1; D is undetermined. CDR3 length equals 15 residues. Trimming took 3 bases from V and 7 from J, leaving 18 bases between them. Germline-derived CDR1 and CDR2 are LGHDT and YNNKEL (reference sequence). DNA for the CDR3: TGTGCCAGCAGCCAGACCCCCTCACCTCCACATGAAGCTTTCTTT. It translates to CASSQTPSPPHEAFF.

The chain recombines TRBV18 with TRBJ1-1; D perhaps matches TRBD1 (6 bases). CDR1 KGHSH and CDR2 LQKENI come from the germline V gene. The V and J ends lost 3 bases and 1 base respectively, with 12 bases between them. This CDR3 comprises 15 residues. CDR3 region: CASSPGLGGNTEAFF. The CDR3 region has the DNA TGTGCCAGCTCACCGGGGTTAGGGGGGAACACTGAAGCTTTCTTT.

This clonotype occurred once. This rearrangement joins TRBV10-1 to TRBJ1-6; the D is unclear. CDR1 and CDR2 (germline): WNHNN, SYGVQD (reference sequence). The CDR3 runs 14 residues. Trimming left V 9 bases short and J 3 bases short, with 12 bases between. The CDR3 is CASPKGLYNSPLHF. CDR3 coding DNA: TGCGCCAGTCCGAAGGGCCTCTATAATTCACCCCTCCACTTT.

The CDR3 DNA is TGCAGTGGAGAGGGGGGCACCGGGGAGCTGTTTTTT. Translating it yields CSGEGGTGELFF. The rearrangement joins TRBV20-1 to TRBJ2-2, with D perhaps TRBD1 or TRBD2 (6 bases each). The length of the CDR3 is 12 residues. The V gene lost 7 bases and the J gene lost 4 bases, with 10 bases spanning the gap. Germline loops: CDR1 DFQATT, CDR2 SNEGSKA (reference sequence).

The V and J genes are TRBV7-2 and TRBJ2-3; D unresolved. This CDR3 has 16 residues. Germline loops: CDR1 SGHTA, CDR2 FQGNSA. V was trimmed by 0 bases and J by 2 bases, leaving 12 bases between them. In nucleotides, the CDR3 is TGTGCCAGCAGCTTAGCGGGTAGCCATACCACAGATACGCAGTATTTT. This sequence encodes CASSLAGSHTTDTQYF.